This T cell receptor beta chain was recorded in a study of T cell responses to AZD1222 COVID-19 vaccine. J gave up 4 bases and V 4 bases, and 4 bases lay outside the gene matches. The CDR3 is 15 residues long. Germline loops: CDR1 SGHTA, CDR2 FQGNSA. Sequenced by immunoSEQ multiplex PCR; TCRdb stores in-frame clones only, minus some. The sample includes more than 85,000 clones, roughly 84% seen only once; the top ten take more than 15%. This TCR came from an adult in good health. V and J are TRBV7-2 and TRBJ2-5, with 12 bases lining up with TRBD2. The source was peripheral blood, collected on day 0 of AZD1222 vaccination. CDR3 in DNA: TGTGCCAGCAGCTGGACTAGCGGGACCGGAGAGACCCAGTACTTC. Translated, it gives CASSWTSGTGETQYF.